This TCR beta chain was recovered during a study of blood T cell repertoires in COVID-19. About the study: The samples span acute and convalescent COVID-19 from the United States, Italy and Spain. Sources were T cells, B-cell-depleted T cells, or PBMCs; the material itself was cDNA or gDNA.

Source study methods: Nucleated cell number was recorded as an estimate derived from reference gene primer amplification. Data came from immunoSEQ multiplex PCR; TCRdb stores just in-frame clones and leaves some out. The DNA was the basis for D and trimming; V, J and clone size are from that table. This sample has 150,000 to 200,000 clones; approximately 81% occur once, and the top ten carry roughly a tenth. The germline V gene has CDR1 SGHRS and CDR2 YFSETQ. The CDR3 has 16 residues. Trimming took 4 bases from V and 4 from J; bases not matched to a gene: 10. This receptor was obtained from a woman of 80 years or more with active or convalescent COVID-19. The chain has TRBV5-1 and TRBJ1-1; 10 bases fit TRBD1. The sample consisted of peripheral blood. DNA of the CDR3: TGCGCCAGCAGCGAGATCGCGACAGGGGGCGGCACTGAAGCTTTCTTT. Protein: CASSEIATGGGTEAFF.